Listed below are T cell receptor beta chains from one sample, sequenced in a study of OX40 agonist ivuxolimab in advanced cancers. The repertoire was sequenced with immunoSEQ multiplex PCR; TCRdb's copy has only in-frame clones and lacks some. The data show some 77,000 clones, with around nine tenths seen just once and 4.8% held by the top ten. The input for sequencing was CD4+ or CD8+ T cells sorted from blood, taken in a trial of the OX40 agonist ivuxolimab. The source is an adult with an advanced solid tumor such as melanoma, head and neck, liver or kidney cancer. Both conserved end residues are part of each CDR3. The D gene is left open where the match is weak. Part of the rows lack a size; the others show once, few, many or a class for expanded clones.

cdr3_length	v_call	j_call	clone_size	d_call	cdr3_nt	cdr3_aa
14	TRBV5-1	TRBJ1-5	NA	NA	TGCGCCAGTTCACCAGACAGTAGCAATCAGCCCCAGCATTTT	CASSPDSSNQPQHF
17	TRBV7-6	TRBJ2-3	NA	TRBD2	TGTGCCAGCAGTACTCCGACTAGCGGGAAGGTCACAGATACGCAGTATTTT	CASSTPTSGKVTDTQYF
18	TRBV29-1	TRBJ2-7	NA	TRBD1	TGCAGCGTTTTCGGGACAGGGGATATCGGCGGGAGATCGTTGGAGCAGTACTTC	CSVFGTGDIGGRSLEQYF
12	TRBV6-6	TRBJ1-4	once	NA	TGTGCCAGCAGTTCCTCTAATGAAAAACTGTTTTTT	CASSSSNEKLFF
14	TRBV18	TRBJ1-5	NA	NA	TGTGCCAGCTCACCAAATGGTTGGGATCAGCCCCAGCATTTT	CASSPNGWDQPQHF
11	TRBV20-1	TRBJ1-1	NA	NA	TGCAGTGCTAGTCCTTACACTGAAGCTTTCTTT	CSASPYTEAFF
14	TRBV7-9	TRBJ2-5	once	NA	TGTGCCAGCAGCAAAGGACCGAACCAAGAGACCCAGTACTTC	CASSKGPNQETQYF
13	TRBV19	TRBJ2-1	few	NA	TGTGCCAGTAGTATCCTCTCCTGGAATGAGCAGTTCTTC	CASSILSWNEQFF
14	TRBV10-3	TRBJ1-5	once	NA	TGTGCCATCAGTGGGTCAGCCAGCAATCAGCCCCAGCATTTT	CAISGSASNQPQHF
15	TRBV28	TRBJ1-2	NA	NA	TGTGCCAGCAGATTTGAAGACAACGACCTCTATGGCTACACCTTC	CASRFEDNDLYGYTF
17	TRBV18	TRBJ2-5	NA	TRBD2	TGTGCCAGCTCACCAGCGACATTAGCGGGAGCCCCGGAGACCCAGTACTTC	CASSPATLAGAPETQYF
12	TRBV7-9	TRBJ2-1	NA	TRBD2	TGTGCCAGCAGCCCAACTAGCGATTCCCCGTTCTTC	CASSPTSDSPFF
15	TRBV5-3	TRBJ2-7	NA	NA	TGTGCCAGAAGCTTGTCTCTGGGGGGCTCCTACGAGCAGTACTTC	CARSLSLGGSYEQYF
15	TRBV7-3	TRBJ2-3	NA	NA	TGTGCCAGCAGCTTAGGGTCATGGGCCTCAGATACGCAGTATTTT	CASSLGSWASDTQYF
15	TRBV4-1	TRBJ1-4	NA	TRBD1	TGCGCCAGCAGCCAAACCAGGGGGTGGGTGGAAAAACTGTTTTTT	CASSQTRGWVEKLFF
12	TRBV5-6	TRBJ1-2	NA	NA	TGTGCCAGCAGCTTGCGGGGGGATGGCTACACCTTC	CASSLRGDGYTF
13	TRBV6-1	TRBJ2-4	once	NA	TGTGCCTGCTCCGAGGGCTCCAAAAACATTCAGTACTTC	CACSEGSKNIQYF
15	TRBV9	TRBJ1-3	NA	NA	TGTGCCAGCAACAACCGACCAAGCTCTGGAAACACCATATATTTT	CASNNRPSSGNTIYF
15	TRBV2	TRBJ1-5	NA	NA	TGTGCCAGCAGTGGGGGAGGAAGGAGCAATCAGCCCCAGCATTTT	CASSGGGRSNQPQHF
14	TRBV11-2	TRBJ2-7	NA	TRBD1	TGTGCCAGCAGCACTACAGGGGGCAGATACGAGCAGTACTTC	CASSTTGGRYEQYF
15	TRBV15	TRBJ2-2	NA	NA	TGTGCCACCAGCAGAGGTTTAGGAAACACCGGGGAGCTGTTTTTT	CATSRGLGNTGELFF
13	TRBV6-6	TRBJ2-2	once	NA	TGTGCCACCTTGGACGAGAGCACCGGGGAGCTGTTTTTT	CATLDESTGELFF
16	TRBV27	TRBJ1-1	NA	NA	TGTGCCAGCAGTCTGAGGGGTTTGGGGCAGGGCACTGAAGCTTTCTTT	CASSLRGLGQGTEAFF
13	TRBV6-1	TRBJ2-3	NA	NA	TGTGCCAGCAGGGATGATGGCACAGATACGCAGTATTTT	CASRDDGTDTQYF
13	TRBV28	TRBJ2-3	NA	NA	TGTGCCAGCAGTTTTGCGGCCACAGATACGCAGTATTTT	CASSFAATDTQYF
15	TRBV7-2	TRBJ1-3	NA	NA	TGTGCCAGCAGCTTAGCGGGCAGGGCTGGAAACACCATATATTTT	CASSLAGRAGNTIYF
15	TRBV7-2	TRBJ2-7	NA	NA	TGTGCCAGCAGCTTAGCGGTTCCGGTTACCTACGAGCAGTACTTC	CASSLAVPVTYEQYF
13	TRBV9	TRBJ2-7	NA	NA	TGTGCCAGCAGCGTAAATGATAGGGCGGGGCAGTACTTC	CASSVNDRAGQYF
14	TRBV5-1	TRBJ2-7	NA	TRBD1	TGCGCCAGCAGCAGCCGGGACAGGGCTGACGAGCAGTACTTC	CASSSRDRADEQYF
13	TRBV30	TRBJ2-4	NA	NA	TGTGCCTGGAGTGTAGGGACCAAAAACATTCAGTACTTC	CAWSVGTKNIQYF
13	TRBV30	TRBJ1-5	few	NA	TGTGCCTGGAGTGGCGGCGTTGGTCAGCCCCAGCATTTT	CAWSGGVGQPQHF
12	TRBV7-2	TRBJ2-4	NA	TRBD2	TGTGCCAGCAGCTTCCTCGCGGGAGCTCTGTACTTC	CASSFLAGALYF
15	TRBV6-5	TRBJ2-1	once	TRBD2	TGTGCCAGTAAGACTAGCGGGGCGGGAGACAATGAGCAGTTCTTC	CASKTSGAGDNEQFF
15	TRBV7-9	TRBJ1-4	NA	NA	TGTGCCAGCAGCGTCGACCGTACAACTAATGAAAAACTGTTTTTT	CASSVDRTTNEKLFF
15	TRBV27	TRBJ2-1	NA	TRBD2	TGTGCCAGCAGTTCTTCCGGGACTAGCGGTAATGAGCAGTTCTTC	CASSSSGTSGNEQFF
14	TRBV6-5	TRBJ2-3	NA	NA	TGTGCCAGCAAATCTCCGTTCGGCACAGATACGCAGTATTTT	CASKSPFGTDTQYF
13	TRBV7-2	TRBJ1-2	NA	NA	TGTGCCAGCAGCCAAGACAGCTTCAGAGGCTACACCTTC	CASSQDSFRGYTF
15	TRBV5-4	TRBJ1-1	NA	NA	TGTGCCAGCAGCCCTCCCCGCGTTGGCCCCACTGAAGCTTTCTTT	CASSPPRVGPTEAFF
16	TRBV4-3	TRBJ2-1	NA	TRBD2	TGCGCCAGCAGCCAAGTTCCGACTAGCGGCACAAGGTGGCAGTTCTTC	CASSQVPTSGTRWQFF
13	TRBV7-7	TRBJ2-3	NA	NA	TGTGCTAGCAGCAGGTCGTCCGGGGATACGCAGTATTTT	CASSRSSGDTQYF
17	TRBV11-3	TRBJ2-2	NA	TRBD2	TGTGCCAGCAGCTTAGCGCTAGGACTAGCGGGTACCGGGGAGCTGTTTTTT	CASSLALGLAGTGELFF